This T cell receptor beta chain was sequenced during a study of shared clonotypes between healthy human individuals. Study-level points and caveats: A reduction in generation probabilities was seen for non-shared clonotypes relative to those shared by all four donors. Donors were few, which limited the genetic and exposure-history diversity represented. Among donors, clonotype sharing was expected to be affected by sequencing depth.

In germline, CDR1 is SGHAT, CDR2 FQNNGV. The CDR3 consists of 15 residues. V lost 5 bases and J lost 1, with 9 bases in between. Around 30,000 T cell genomes, or 200 ng DNA, went into the sorted-subset replicate PCRs. TCRdb's table, derived via immunoSEQ multiplex PCR, lists solely in-frame clones and lacks some. The sample lists hundreds of thousands of clones, approximately 73% occurring once. This clone was detected only a few times. Its antigen remains unidentified. The TCR comes from a woman in her twenties or thirties in good health. The sequencing sample was made of memory CD4+ T cells sorted from blood. The subset denotes: CD45RA-negative fraction. The V gene is TRBV11-2, the J gene TRBJ2-6; tentatively, D is TRBD1 (6 bases). CDR3: CASSQDSSGANVLTF. CDR3 nucleotide sequence: TGTGCCAGCAGCCAGGACAGTTCTGGGGCCAACGTCCTGACTTTC.